One sample yielded the 14 T cell receptor beta chains listed below, sequenced in a study of cytomegalovirus exposure and HLA in healthy donors. Primers included in the PCR were 60 Vbeta and 13 Jbeta primers. TCRdb keeps only in-frame clones here, not all; method: immunoSEQ multiplex PCR. This table has 120,000 or so clones, roughly four fifths appearing once. The sample taken for sequencing was PBMCs. These receptors were taken from a woman between 40 and 55 years old in good health and CMV-seronegative.

The chain recombines TRBV2 with TRBJ2-3, with 9 nucleotides matching TRBD1. This CDR3 contains 17 residues. With 6 bases clipped from V and 2 bases from J, the junction kept 12 bases outside the gene matches. Per germline, CDR1 SNHLY and CDR2 FYNNEI. DNA for the CDR3: TGTGCCAGCAGAGACCCCTTGGGGACAGGGCCCACAGATACGCAGTATTTT. Amino acid sequence: CASRDPLGTGPTDTQYF.

The CDR3 DNA is TGTGCCAGCAGTTTTGTGGGAGAGGTCGGGCAGTACTTC. It encodes CASSFVGEVGQYF. The V and J genes are TRBV28 and TRBJ2-7; tentative D call: TRBD2 (5 bases). The CDR3 is made up of 13 amino acids. Trimming removed 3 bases at V and 9 bases at J, with 15 bases between. CDR1 is MDHEN and CDR2 is SYDVKM in the germline V gene.

The V call is TRBV27, the J call TRBJ2-7; no clear D. The CDR3 totals 14 residues. CDR1 is MNHEY and CDR2 is SMNVEV in the germline V gene (reference sequence). V was clipped by 10 bases and J by 2 bases, with 18 bases between them. CDR3 residues: CATRRPPRAYEQYF. For the CDR3, the DNA is TGTGCCACCCGTCGACCCCCCCGGGCCTACGAGCAGTACTTC.

This rearrangement joins TRBV7-9 to TRBJ1-1; tentative D call: TRBD1 (6 bases). There are 13 residues in the CDR3. V was cut by 7 bases and J by 3 bases, with 12 bases left in between. The germline V gene encodes CDR1 SEHNR and CDR2 FQNEAQ (reference sequence). CDR3 in amino acids: CASIGQPDTEAFF. As DNA, the CDR3 is TGTGCCAGCATAGGACAGCCGGACACTGAAGCTTTCTTT.

The CDR3 region has the DNA TGTGCCAGCAGCTACGGACAGGGAGAAGCCTACGAGCAGTACTTC. The encoded protein is CASSYGQGEAYEQYF. This rearrangement joins TRBV7-2 to TRBJ2-7; 8 nucleotides match TRBD1. V trimming: 4 bases; J trimming: 2 bases; junction bases outside the gene matches: 7. This CDR3 is 15 amino acids long. In germline, CDR1 is SGHTA, CDR2 FQGNSA.

This clone was recorded only once. The chain recombines TRBV28 with TRBJ1-3; 7 nucleotides line up with TRBD1. The CDR3 has 14 amino acids. CDR1 is MDHEN, CDR2 SYDVKM, per germline. J was trimmed by 1 base and V by 5 bases; bases with no gene match: 2. The CDR3 region is CASSPGGSGNTIYF. The CDR3 bases are TGTGCCAGCAGTCCAGGGGGATCTGGAAACACCATATATTTT.

The chain is built from TRBV25-1 and TRBJ2-1, with 9 positions matching TRBD2. CDR1 and CDR2 (germline): MGHDK, SYGVNS. V lost 7 bases, J lost 6 bases, and 10 bases stayed unmatched. The CDR3 runs to 15 residues. For the CDR3, the DNA is TGTGCCAGCACTGAGGGCGGGAGGGCCTCCAATGAGCAGTTCTTC. Amino acid sequence: CASTEGGRASNEQFF.

In this sample, this clone turned up a few times. The V gene is TRBV19, the J gene TRBJ2-2, with D uncertain. Trimming cost V 5 bases and J 8 bases, with 18 bases left between them. Germline V gene lookup returns CDR1 LNHDA and CDR2 SQIVND (reference sequence). The CDR3 is 15 amino acids. The CDR3 bases are TGTGCCAGTAGTGCGCCTGGGCGTGGCGAGGGGGAGCTGTTTTTT. Translation gives CASSAPGRGEGELFF.

The chain couples TRBV7-2 to TRBJ1-6, with D perhaps matching TRBD1 (5 bases). This CDR3 region has 14 residues. V was cut by 5 bases and J by 10 bases, with 15 bases left in between. Germline CDR1 is SGHTA and CDR2 is FQGNSA. CDR3 residues: CASSLVRADSPLHF. The CDR3 DNA sequence: TGTGCCAGCAGCCTGGTCAGGGCCGACTCACCCCTCCACTTT.

The chain has TRBV2 and TRBJ1-5; D is ambiguous. V was trimmed by 0 bases and J by 7 bases, leaving 16 bases between them. In germline, CDR1 is SNHLY, CDR2 FYNNEI. The CDR3 contains 16 residues. CDR3: CASSEAQSFARQPQHF. CDR3 sequence (DNA): TGTGCCAGCAGTGAAGCGCAATCCTTTGCCCGGCAGCCCCAGCATTTT.

This clone has only one observation. The rearrangement links TRBV10-2 to TRBJ1-1; D is perhaps TRBD1 (6 bases). V was trimmed by 10 bases and J by 4 bases, leaving 16 bases between them. Germline values: CDR1 WSHSY, CDR2 SAAADI. The CDR3 sequence is 13 residues long. The chain's CDR3 is CATTIQGSTEAFF. CDR3 coding DNA: TGCGCCACTACCATTCAGGGGAGCACTGAAGCTTTCTTT.

CDR3 sequence (DNA): TGTGCCAGCAGCCAAGTGGGGGACATTTACAATGAGCAGTTCTTC. It yields the protein CASSQVGDIYNEQFF. This chain connects TRBV4-2 to TRBJ2-1, with D maybe TRBD1 (6 bases). V was cut by 1 base and J by 4 bases, with 11 bases left in between. CDR1 and CDR2 from the germline V gene are LGHNA and YNFKEQ. The CDR3 is 15 residues long.

V is TRBV7-9 and J is TRBJ2-7, with TRBD1 as a possible D gene (5 bases). This CDR3 comprises 15 residues. The ends were cut back, 2 bases at V and 2 bases at J, with 13 bases in the middle. Per germline, CDR1 SEHNR and CDR2 FQNEAQ (reference sequence). This CDR3 reads CASSLWKGSTYEQYF. The CDR3 coding sequence is TGTGCCAGCAGCTTATGGAAGGGGTCCACCTACGAGCAGTACTTC.

V is TRBV7-2 and J is TRBJ1-1, with 7 positions matching TRBD1. The CDR3 length is 14 residues. The junction had 6 bases not matched to a gene; V was cut back by 5 bases and J by 3 bases. Germline CDR1 SGHTA, CDR2 FQGNSA. The CDR3 loop is CASSRHQGDTEAFF. The CDR3 nucleotides are TGTGCCAGCAGCCGCCACCAGGGGGACACTGAAGCTTTCTTT.